Each of the 28 T cell receptor beta chains below was sequenced from the same sample in a study of T cell repertoires in cytomegalovirus infection. One entry per CDR3 protein, called by TCRdb with MiXCR from the reads. The profile shows 150,000 to 200,000 distinct CDR3 sequences, approximately 17% of them singletons. The sequenced sample was CD8+ T cells from PBMCs. The origin of the receptors is a human donor in good health (CMV status not recorded). Some clones in this sample may be carry-over from other donors' samples.

This clonotype was seen more than once but under ten times. Germline and junction disagree at one end, which may indicate a read error. This chain connects TRBV7-6 to TRBJ2-7, with a possible D match to TRBD1 (6 bases). Germline CDR1 is SGHVS and CDR2 is FNYEAQ. The CDR3 covers 14 residues. CDR3 sequence (DNA): TGTGCCAGCAGCTCAGGGGTAAGCTCCTACGAGCAGTGCTTC. Its translation is CASSSGVSSYEQCF.

This clonotype was seen only a few times. The V and J genes are TRBV7-9 and TRBJ1-5; D unclear. The CDR3 totals 14 residues. CDR1 and CDR2 (germline): SEHNR, FQNEAQ (reference sequence). Trimming cost V 2 bases and J 4 bases, with 9 bases left between them. The chain's CDR3 is CASSLHSSNQPQHF. In DNA, the CDR3 is TGTGCCAGCAGCTTACACAGCTCGAATCAGCCCCAGCATTTT.

The chain combines TRBV6-2 or TRBV6-3 with TRBJ2-5; TRBD1 is a possible D gene (6 bases). V gave up 5 bases and J gave up 0 bases, with 22 bases separating them. The CDR3 has 18 residues. The germline gives CDR1 MNHEY, CDR2 SVGEGT. CDR3 in DNA: TGTGCCAGCAGTCAAGGGGGATACAGGGTCGGGTACCAAGAGACCCAGTACTTC. As protein: CASSQGGYRVGYQETQYF.

This clonotype was detected only a few times. The chain's CDR3 is CASRDSFNTEAFF. Here the CDR3 DNA reads TGTGCCAGCAGGGACAGTTTCAACACTGAAGCTTTCTTT. The genes are TRBV25-1 and TRBJ1-1; TRBD1 is a possible D gene (6 bases). With 6 bases removed from V and 2 bases from J, the gap between germline ends came to 10 bases. In germline, CDR1 is MGHDK, CDR2 SYGVNS. The CDR3 sequence is 13 residues long.

This clonotype appeared a few times. The chain links TRBV6-2 or TRBV6-3 to TRBJ2-7; no reliable D call. The V and J ends lost 0 bases and 5 bases respectively, with 20 bases between them. Looked up from germline, CDR1 is MNHEY and CDR2 is SVGEGT. CDR3 length: 17 amino acids. CDR3 in DNA: TGTGCCAGCAGTTACTCGTTCGAGCCTCTAGGTCGGGACGAGCAGTACTTC. Its translation: CASSYSFEPLGRDEQYF.

The chain couples TRBV7-9 to TRBJ2-7; TRBD1 is a possible D gene (6 bases). The ends were cut back, 4 bases at V and 2 bases at J, with 9 bases in the middle. The CDR3 sequence is 13 residues long. Germline V CDR1 and CDR2: SEHNR, FQNEAQ (reference sequence). The chain's CDR3 is CASSSGAPYEQYF. In nucleotides, the CDR3 is TGTGCCAGCAGCTCAGGGGCTCCCTACGAGCAGTACTTC.

The sample holds a few counts of this clonotype. The rearrangement links TRBV11-2 to TRBJ1-2, with 8 bases fitting TRBD1. Trimming at V came to 5 bases and at J to 4 bases, leaving 6 bases not matched to a gene. In germline, CDR1 is SGHAT, CDR2 FQNNGV. The CDR3 has 14 residues. CDR3 DNA: TGTGCCAGCAGCCCAGGACAGGGTGGCTATGGCTACACCTTC. This encodes CASSPGQGGYGYTF.

This clonotype was detected a few times. This chain links TRBV7-9 with TRBJ1-1; D ambiguous. There are 12 residues in the CDR3. Germline-derived CDR1 and CDR2 are SEHNR and FQNEAQ (reference sequence). Trimming removed 8 bases from V and 0 bases from J, with 7 bases in between. CDR3 coding DNA: TGTGCCAGCGGAAACATGAACACTGAAGCTTTCTTT. This encodes CASGNMNTEAFF.

This clonotype appeared once. The V gene is TRBV7-6, the J gene TRBJ2-7, with a possible D match to TRBD1 (6 bases). The CDR3 is made up of 16 amino acids. V was pared by 5 bases and J by 7 bases, with 24 bases between. The germline V gene has CDR1 SGHVS and CDR2 FNYEAQ. CDR3 region: CASSGTINQGFWEQYV. The CDR3, as DNA: TGTGCCAGCAGCGGCACAATAAATCAGGGGTTCTGGGAGCAGTACGTC.

This clonotype was seen at least ten times. The chain recombines TRBV7-2 with TRBJ2-1, with unresolved D. The CDR3 is made up of 13 amino acids. V was trimmed by 5 bases and J by 4 bases, leaving 9 bases between them. CDR1 and CDR2 (germline): SGHTA, FQGNSA. CDR3 in amino acids: CASSMTDYNEQFF. In DNA, the CDR3 is TGTGCCAGCAGCATGACGGATTACAATGAGCAGTTCTTC.

Only a few counts were recorded for this clonotype. V is TRBV7-2 and J is TRBJ2-1; D gene ambiguous. V lost 4 bases, J lost 6 bases, and 10 bases lay in between. This CDR3 is 13 amino acids long. Germline CDR1 SGHTA, CDR2 FQGNSA. CDR3 bases: TGTGCCAGCAGCTCCTGGGTGGGCAATGAGCAGTTCTTC. This translates into CASSSWVGNEQFF. Filled out from reference TRBV7-2 and TRBJ2-1, the complete variable domain reads GAGVSQSPSNKVTEKGKDVELRCDPISGHTALYWYRQSLGQGLEFLIYFQGNSAPDKSGLPSDRFSAERTGGSVSTLTIQRTQQEDSAVYLCASSSWVGNEQFFGPGTRLTVL.

The J gene is TRBJ1-2, the V gene TRBV6-1; no reliable D call. The germline CDR1 and CDR2 sequences are MNHNS and SASEGT. The CDR3 has 16 residues. With 2 bases removed from V and 4 bases from J, the gap between germline ends came to 17 bases. The CDR3 region is CASSEYAVQNSYGYTF. DNA for the CDR3: TGTGCCAGCAGTGAATACGCGGTTCAAAATTCCTATGGCTACACCTTC.

Only a few counts were recorded for this clonotype. The V call is TRBV29-1, the J call TRBJ2-3; a possible D gene is TRBD2 (5 bases). Trimming stripped 8 bases from V and 2 bases from J, with 11 bases between. The CDR3 sequence is 12 residues long. CDR1 and CDR2 from the germline V gene are SQVTM and ANQGSEA. For the CDR3, the DNA is TGCAGCCTGTGGACTGTCACAGATACGCAGTATTTT. Translating gives CSLWTVTDTQYF.

This clonotype was seen a few times. The chain has TRBV2 and TRBJ2-1; D possibly corresponds to TRBD1 (6 bases). V was trimmed by 6 bases and J by 4 bases, leaving 13 bases between them. Germline V gene data show CDR1 as SNHLY and CDR2 as FYNNEI. The CDR3 has 14 residues. The CDR3 DNA follows: TGTGCCAGCAGAAACTCCGGGACATACAATGAGCAGTTCTTC. It translates to CASRNSGTYNEQFF.

This chain joins TRBV12-3 or TRBV12-4 and TRBJ2-3, with 9 bases lining up with TRBD1. This CDR3 is 14 amino acids long. V lost 5 bases to trimming and J lost 4 bases; unmatched junction nucleotides: 4. For the CDR3, the DNA is TGTGCCAGCAGTCTGGACAGGGGCCCAGATACGCAGTATTTT. Translated, it gives CASSLDRGPDTQYF.

This clonotype was detected only a few times. V is TRBV7-9 and J is TRBJ1-2, with TRBD1 as a possible D gene (6 bases). V dropped 5 bases and J dropped 6 bases, with 19 bases sitting between them. The CDR3 totals 15 residues. The germline V gene has CDR1 SEHNR and CDR2 FQNEAQ (reference sequence). The DNA for the CDR3 is TGTGCCAGCAGCACCGCAGGGGTTAGAGAGGATGGCTACACCTTC. Translating it yields CASSTAGVREDGYTF.

This clonotype has a handful of counts. The CDR3 bases are TGTGCCAGCAGCTCGGACTTTGGAGCTTTCTTT. This sequence encodes CASSSDFGAFF. The rearrangement uses TRBV7-2 and TRBJ1-1; D gene unclear. The V end lost 4 bases, the J end lost 10 bases, and 10 bases lay between the germline ends. The CDR3 extends over 11 amino acids. Germline V gene sequence: CDR1 SGHTA, CDR2 FQGNSA.

The V call is TRBV6-2 or TRBV6-3, the J call TRBJ1-5, with a possible D match to TRBD1 (5 bases). The CDR3 totals 14 residues. Germline CDR1 and CDR2: MNHEY and SVGEGT. V shed 6 bases and J shed 4 bases, with 13 bases lying between them. The CDR3: CASSRGTANQPQHF. In DNA, the CDR3 is TGTGCCAGCAGCCGCGGGACGGCGAATCAGCCCCAGCATTTT.

This chain joins TRBV7-4 and TRBJ2-3; D is undetermined. V lost 5 bases, J lost 4 bases, and 13 bases lay in between. The CDR3 runs 14 residues. The germline V gene encodes CDR1 SGHVT and CDR2 SQSDAQ. CDR3 nucleotides: TGTGCCAGCAGCCCCGCCGGCAATCCAGATACGCAGTATTTT. It specifies CASSPAGNPDTQYF. The entire variable domain, with the rest obtained from reference TRBV7-4 and TRBJ2-3, is as follows: GAGVSQSPRYKVAKRGRDVALRCDSISGHVTLYWYRQTLGQGSEVLTYSQSDAQRDKSGRPSGRFSAERPERSVSTLKIQRTEQGDSAVYLCASSPAGNPDTQYFGPGTRLTVL.

This clonotype appeared a few times. The V and J genes are TRBV7-6 and TRBJ2-5; 8 bases are shared with TRBD1. The CDR3 runs to 15 residues. Looked up from germline, CDR1 is SGHVS and CDR2 is FNYEAQ. Trimming removed 5 bases from V and 2 bases from J; junction bases left unmatched: 7. The DNA of the CDR3 is TGTGCCAGCAGCCCCCGGACAGGGTGGCAAGAGACCCAGTACTTC. It codes for CASSPRTGWQETQYF.

The chain recombines TRBV29-1 with TRBJ2-7; no definite D call. This CDR3 comprises 12 residues. CDR1 and CDR2 from the germline V gene are SQVTM and ANQGSEA. Between the trimmed V and J ends, which lost 8 bases and 7 bases, there was a span of 18 bases. The CDR3 protein is CSFLSTTREQYF. CDR3 nucleotides: TGCAGCTTTCTCTCAACCACTCGGGAGCAGTACTTC.

The chain employs TRBV27 and TRBJ1-1; unclear D gene. The germline V and J ends were trimmed by 6 bases and 4 bases, with 15 bases remaining between them. Germline V gene data show CDR1 as MNHEY and CDR2 as SMNVEV (reference sequence). The CDR3 spans 14 residues. This chain's CDR3 is CASSLRGKGTEAFF. The CDR3 DNA follows: TGTGCCAGCAGCCTACGAGGGAAGGGCACTGAAGCTTTCTTT.

In this sample, this clonotype turned up a few times. At one end the junction does not follow the germline gene, possibly because of a read error. The V call is TRBV14, the J call TRBJ1-4, with a tentative D call TRBD1 (6 bases). Germline CDR1 and CDR2: SGHDN and FVKESK. The CDR3 has 15 residues. CDR3 in DNA: TGTGCCAACAGCGTACAGGGAGGGGTGAATGAAAAACTGTTTTTT. This gives the protein CANSVQGGVNEKLFF.

The table lists this clonotype with a few counts. The V and J genes are TRBV7-9 and TRBJ2-7; 7 bases match TRBD1. Germline V gene data show CDR1 as SEHNR and CDR2 as FQNEAQ (reference sequence). Losses at the gene ends were 3 bases for V and 4 bases for J; bases not matched to a gene: 6. CDR3 length: 14 amino acids. The DNA for the CDR3 is TGTGCCAGCAGCTTGACGGGACAGTCATACGAGCAGTACTTC. It translates to CASSLTGQSYEQYF.

CDR3 residues: CASSIGVTEAFF. CDR3 nucleotide sequence: TGTGCCAGTAGTATAGGAGTTACTGAAGCTTTCTTT. The chain links TRBV19 to TRBJ1-1; D unresolved. V was trimmed by 1 base and J by 5 bases, leaving 5 bases between them. Germline assignment: CDR1 LNHDA and CDR2 SQIVND (reference sequence). The CDR3 length is 12 residues.

This clonotype was seen a handful of times. This chain uses TRBV7-9 with TRBJ1-3; 7 bases are a match to TRBD1. V trimming: 5 bases; J trimming: 10 bases; junction bases outside the gene matches: 5. From germline, CDR1 is SEHNR and CDR2 FQNEAQ (reference sequence). The CDR3 runs 12 residues. CDR3 loop: CASSGDSGTIYF. Here the CDR3 DNA reads TGTGCCAGCAGCGGGGACAGCGGAACCATATATTTT.

The V gene is TRBV3-1, the J gene TRBJ2-2; D perhaps matches TRBD1 (6 bases). The germline gives CDR1 LGHDT, CDR2 YNNKEL (reference sequence). The germline V and J ends were trimmed by 4 bases and 2 bases, with 8 bases remaining between them. The CDR3 extends over 14 amino acids. CDR3 loop: CASSRTVNTGELFF. Written as DNA, the CDR3 is TGTGCCAGCAGCCGGACAGTTAACACCGGGGAGCTGTTTTTT.

V and J are TRBV7-2 and TRBJ2-2, with D possibly matching TRBD1 (6 bases). The V gene's germline CDR1 is SGHTA and CDR2 FQGNSA. This CDR3 has 16 residues. V lost 1 base, J lost 3 bases, and 12 bases lay in between. The CDR3 DNA sequence: TGTGCCAGCAGCTTAGGTCCCGCAGGGGACACCGGGGAGCTGTTTTTT. Amino acids: CASSLGPAGDTGELFF.